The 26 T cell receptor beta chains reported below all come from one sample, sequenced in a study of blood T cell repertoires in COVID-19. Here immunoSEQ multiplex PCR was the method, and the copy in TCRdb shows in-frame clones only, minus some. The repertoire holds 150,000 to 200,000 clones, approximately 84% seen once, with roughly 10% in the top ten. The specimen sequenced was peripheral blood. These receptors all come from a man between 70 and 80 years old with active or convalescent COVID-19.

The CDR3 here is CASSLGGGYEQYF. The DNA of the CDR3 is TGTGCCAGCAGCCTAGGCGGGGGTTACGAGCAGTACTTC. This sequence joins TRBV7-8 and TRBJ2-7, with TRBD2 identical over 7 bases. Germline assignment: CDR1 SGHVS and CDR2 FQNEAQ. The CDR3 has 13 amino acids. V lost 5 bases to trimming and J lost 4 bases; unmatched junction nucleotides: 5.

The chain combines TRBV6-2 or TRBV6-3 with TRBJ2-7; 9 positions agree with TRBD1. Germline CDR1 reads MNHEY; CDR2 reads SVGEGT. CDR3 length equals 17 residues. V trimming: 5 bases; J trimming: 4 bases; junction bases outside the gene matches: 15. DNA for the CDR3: TGTGCCAGCAGTAAACCGATGGGGACAGGGCTATTGTACGAGCAGTACTTC. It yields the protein CASSKPMGTGLLYEQYF.

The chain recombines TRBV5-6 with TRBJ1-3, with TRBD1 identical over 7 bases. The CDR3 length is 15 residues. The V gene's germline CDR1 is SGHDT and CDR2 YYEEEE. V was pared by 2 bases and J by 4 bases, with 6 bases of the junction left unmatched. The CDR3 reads CASSLQGFYGNTIYF. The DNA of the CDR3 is TGTGCCAGCAGCTTACAGGGGTTTTACGGAAACACCATATATTTT.

CDR3 residues: CASSPTSRGDEKLFF. The CDR3 DNA follows: TGTGCCAGCTCCCCGACCAGCAGGGGAGATGAAAAACTGTTTTTT. This chain uses TRBV18 with TRBJ1-4; D perhaps matches TRBD1 (6 bases). The CDR3 totals 15 residues. Germline V gives CDR1 KGHSH, CDR2 LQKENI. Trimming removed 6 bases from V and 6 bases from J, with 17 bases in between.

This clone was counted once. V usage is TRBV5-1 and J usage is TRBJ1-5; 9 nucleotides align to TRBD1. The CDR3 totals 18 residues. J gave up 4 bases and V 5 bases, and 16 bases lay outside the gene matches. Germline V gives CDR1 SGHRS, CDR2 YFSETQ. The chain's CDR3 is CASSQKALGTGTNQPQHF. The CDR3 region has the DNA TGCGCCAGCAGTCAAAAAGCCCTCGGGACAGGGACTAATCAGCCCCAGCATTTT.

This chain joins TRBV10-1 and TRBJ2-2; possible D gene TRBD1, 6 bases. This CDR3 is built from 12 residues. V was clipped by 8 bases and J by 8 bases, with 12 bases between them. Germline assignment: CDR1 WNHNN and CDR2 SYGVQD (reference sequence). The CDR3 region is CASSRQVGELFF. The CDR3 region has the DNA TGCGCCAGCTCCCGACAGGTTGGGGAGCTGTTTTTT.

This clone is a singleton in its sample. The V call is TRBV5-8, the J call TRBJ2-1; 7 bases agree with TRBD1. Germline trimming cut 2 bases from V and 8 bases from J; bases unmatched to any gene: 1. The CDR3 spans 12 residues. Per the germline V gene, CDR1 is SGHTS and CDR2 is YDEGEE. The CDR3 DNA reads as TGTGCCAGCAGCTTCACAGGGGATGAGCAGTTCTTC. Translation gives CASSFTGDEQFF.

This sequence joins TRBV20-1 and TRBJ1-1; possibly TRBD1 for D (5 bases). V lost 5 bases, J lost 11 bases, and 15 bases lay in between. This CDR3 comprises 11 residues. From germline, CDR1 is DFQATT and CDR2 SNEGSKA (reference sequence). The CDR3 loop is CSAPGGGLAFF. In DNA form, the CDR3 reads TGCAGTGCTCCCGGGGGGGGGTTGGCTTTCTTT.

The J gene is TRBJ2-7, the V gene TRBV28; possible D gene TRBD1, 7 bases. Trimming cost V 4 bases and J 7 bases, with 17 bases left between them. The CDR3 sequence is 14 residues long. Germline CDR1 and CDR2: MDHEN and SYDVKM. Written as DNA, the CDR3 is TGTGCCAGCAGTTCCCAGGGGGGCGCGGGGGAGCAGTACTTC. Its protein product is CASSSQGGAGEQYF. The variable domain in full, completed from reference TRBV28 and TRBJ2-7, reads DVKVTQSSRYLVKRTGEKVFLECVQDMDHENMFWYRQDPGLGLRLIYFSYDVKMKEKGDIPEGYSVSREKKERFSLILESASTNQTSMYLCASSSQGGAGEQYFGPGTRLTVT.

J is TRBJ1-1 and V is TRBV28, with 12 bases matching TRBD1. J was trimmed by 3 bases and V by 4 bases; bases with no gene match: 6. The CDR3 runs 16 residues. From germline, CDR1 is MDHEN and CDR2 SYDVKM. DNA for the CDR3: TGTGCCAGCAGTTACCCGGGACAGGGGGCCTACACTGAAGCTTTCTTT. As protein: CASSYPGQGAYTEAFF.

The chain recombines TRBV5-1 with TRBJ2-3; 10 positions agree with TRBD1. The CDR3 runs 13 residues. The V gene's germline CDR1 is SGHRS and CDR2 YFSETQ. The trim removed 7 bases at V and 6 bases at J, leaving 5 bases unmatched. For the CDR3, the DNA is TGCGCCAGCTGCCGGACAGGGGGGGATACGCAGTATTTT. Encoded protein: CASCRTGGDTQYF.

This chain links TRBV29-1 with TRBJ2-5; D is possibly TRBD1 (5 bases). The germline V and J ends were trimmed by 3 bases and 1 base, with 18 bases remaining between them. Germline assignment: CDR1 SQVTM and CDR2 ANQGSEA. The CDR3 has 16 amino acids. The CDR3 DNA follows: TGCAGCGTTGAGGGCAGGGCCGCCCTCCCCCAAGAGACCCAGTACTTC. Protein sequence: CSVEGRAALPQETQYF.

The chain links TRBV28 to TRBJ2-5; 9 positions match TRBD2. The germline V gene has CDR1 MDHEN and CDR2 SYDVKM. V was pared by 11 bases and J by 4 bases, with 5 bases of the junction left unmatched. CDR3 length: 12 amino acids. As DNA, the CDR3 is TGTGCCGCGGGGGGGGCTCGAGAGACCCAGTACTTC. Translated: CAAGGARETQYF.

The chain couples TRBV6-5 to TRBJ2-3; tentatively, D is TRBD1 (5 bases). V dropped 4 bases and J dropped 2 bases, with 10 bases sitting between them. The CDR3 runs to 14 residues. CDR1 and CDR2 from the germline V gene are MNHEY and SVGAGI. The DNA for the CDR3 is TGTGCCAGCAGTTTGGGGCCCTTCACAGATACGCAGTATTTT. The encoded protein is CASSLGPFTDTQYF.

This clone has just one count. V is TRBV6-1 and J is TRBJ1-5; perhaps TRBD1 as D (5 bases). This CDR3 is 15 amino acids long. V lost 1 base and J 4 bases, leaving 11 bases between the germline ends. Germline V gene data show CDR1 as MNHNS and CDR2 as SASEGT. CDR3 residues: CASSEGAGFNQPQHF. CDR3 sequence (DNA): TGTGCCAGCAGTGAAGGGGCAGGGTTTAATCAGCCCCAGCATTTT.

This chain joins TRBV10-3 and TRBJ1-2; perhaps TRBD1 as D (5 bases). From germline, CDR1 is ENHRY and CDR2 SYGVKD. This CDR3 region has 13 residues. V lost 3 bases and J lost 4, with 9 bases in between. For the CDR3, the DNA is TGTGCCATCAGTGAAAAAGGGGCCTATGGCTACACCTTC. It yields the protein CAISEKGAYGYTF.

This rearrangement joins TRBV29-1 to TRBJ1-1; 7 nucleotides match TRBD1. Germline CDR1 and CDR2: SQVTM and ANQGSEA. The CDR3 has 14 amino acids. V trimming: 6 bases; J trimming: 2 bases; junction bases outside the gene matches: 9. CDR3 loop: CSVPARTGNTEAFF. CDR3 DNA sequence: TGCAGCGTACCCGCCCGGACAGGTAACACTGAAGCTTTCTTT.

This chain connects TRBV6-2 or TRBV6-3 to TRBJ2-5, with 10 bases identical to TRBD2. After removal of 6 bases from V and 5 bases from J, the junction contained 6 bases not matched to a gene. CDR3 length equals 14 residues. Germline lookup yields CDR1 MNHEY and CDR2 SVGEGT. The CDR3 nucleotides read TGTGCCAGCAGCTGGGGACTAGCGAAGGAGACCCAGTACTTC. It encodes CASSWGLAKETQYF.

The CDR3 loop is CASSGERQGFGGYTF. CDR3 in DNA: TGTGCCAGCAGTGGGGAAAGACAGGGCTTTGGGGGCTACACCTTC. The chain employs TRBV2 and TRBJ1-2; TRBD1 matches at 7 bases. V shed 4 bases and J 8 bases; nucleotides not matched to a gene: 13. Germline V gene data show CDR1 as SNHLY and CDR2 as FYNNEI. CDR3 length: 15 amino acids.

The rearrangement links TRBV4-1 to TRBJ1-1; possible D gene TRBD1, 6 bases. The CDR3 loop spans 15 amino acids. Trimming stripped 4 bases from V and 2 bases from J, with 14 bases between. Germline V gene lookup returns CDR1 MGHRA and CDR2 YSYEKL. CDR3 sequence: CASSLQEDRNTEAFF. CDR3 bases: TGCGCCAGCAGCCTCCAAGAGGACAGAAACACTGAAGCTTTCTTT.

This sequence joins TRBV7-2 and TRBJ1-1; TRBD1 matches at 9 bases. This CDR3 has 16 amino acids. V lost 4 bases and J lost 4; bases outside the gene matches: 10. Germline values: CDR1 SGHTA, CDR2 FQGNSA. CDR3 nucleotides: TGTGCCAGCAGCTCCTTGGGTTGGACAGGGGTCACTGAAGCTTTCTTT. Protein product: CASSSLGWTGVTEAFF.

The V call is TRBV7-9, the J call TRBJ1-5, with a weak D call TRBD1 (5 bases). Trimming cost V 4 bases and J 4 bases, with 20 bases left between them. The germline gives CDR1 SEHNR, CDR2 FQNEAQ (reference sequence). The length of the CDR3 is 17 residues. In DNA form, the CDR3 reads TGTGCCAGCAGCTCTGCCCGGGGAGGGGTGTGGAATCAGCCCCAGCATTTT. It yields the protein CASSSARGGVWNQPQHF.

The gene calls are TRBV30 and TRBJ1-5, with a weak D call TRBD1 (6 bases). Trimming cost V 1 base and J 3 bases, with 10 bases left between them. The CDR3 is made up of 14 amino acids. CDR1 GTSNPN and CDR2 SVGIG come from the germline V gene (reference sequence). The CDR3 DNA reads TGTGCCTGGAGTGCAGGGGCGCCCAATCAGCCCCAGCATTTT. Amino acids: CAWSAGAPNQPQHF.

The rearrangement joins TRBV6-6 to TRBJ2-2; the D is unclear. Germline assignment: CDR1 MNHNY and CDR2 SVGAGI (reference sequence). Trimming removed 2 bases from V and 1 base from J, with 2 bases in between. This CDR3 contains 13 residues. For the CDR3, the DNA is TGTGCCAGCAGTTACCAGAACACCGGGGAGCTGTTTTTT. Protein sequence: CASSYQNTGELFF.

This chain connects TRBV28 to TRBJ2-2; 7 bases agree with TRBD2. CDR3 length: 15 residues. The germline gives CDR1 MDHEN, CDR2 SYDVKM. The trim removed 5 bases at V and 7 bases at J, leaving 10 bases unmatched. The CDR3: CASSAPRGRDGELFF. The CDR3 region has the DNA TGTGCCAGCAGTGCCCCCAGAGGGAGGGACGGGGAGCTGTTTTTT.

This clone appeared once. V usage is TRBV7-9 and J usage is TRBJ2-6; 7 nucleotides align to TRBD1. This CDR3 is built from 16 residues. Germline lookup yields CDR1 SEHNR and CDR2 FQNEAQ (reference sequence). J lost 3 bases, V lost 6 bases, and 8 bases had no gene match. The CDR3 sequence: CASRTDRVNGANVLTF. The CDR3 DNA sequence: TGTGCCAGCAGAACCGACAGGGTCAATGGGGCCAACGTCCTGACTTTC.